The clone carrying this TCR beta chain has just one count. Its target is not known. The record originates from a study of cytomegalovirus exposure and HLA in healthy donors. Whole-study context: Early release data held around 80 million unique TCRs from HLA-typed donors. Among several hundred genotyped donors, more than 65% fell in the Caucasian-associated ancestry cluster.

The CDR3 consists of 16 residues. Looked up from germline, CDR1 is SGHRS and CDR2 is YFSETQ. Trimming shortened V by 0 bases and J by 6 bases, and 15 bases separated the two germline ends. Primers for the PCR totalled 60 Vbeta and 13 Jbeta. The assay was immunoSEQ multiplex PCR, and TCRdb's table has in-frame clones only and misses some. The data contain roughly 120,000 clones, around 74% of them singletons. Study findings and constraints: Cytomegalovirus-associated status was assigned to 164 TCR beta chains. Analysis was carried out at a later point, and it linked a missense DCLRE1C variant to TCR beta V- and J-gene trimming.

The V gene is TRBV5-1, the J gene TRBJ2-2, with D hard to call. The TCR originated in a man aged 35 to 55 in good health and CMV-seropositive. Material: PBMCs. As DNA, the CDR3 is TGCGCCAGCAGCTTGGTCTCCGGGTTGTCTCCCGGGGAGCTGTTTTTT. This sequence encodes CASSLVSGLSPGELFF.